These 9 T cell receptor beta chains were all obtained from the same sample, sequenced in a study of cytomegalovirus exposure and HLA in healthy donors. Amplification used 60 Vbeta primers and 13 Jbeta primers. The data were produced by immunoSEQ multiplex PCR, yet TCRdb's version contains in-frame clones alone and is incomplete. In the table there are 150,000 or so clones, 70% to 80% of which are singletons. Sample: PBMCs. These receptors were collected from a young man in good health and CMV-seropositive.

The chain has TRBV9 and TRBJ1-2, with D perhaps matching TRBD1 (6 bases). CDR1 and CDR2 from the germline V gene are SGDLS and YYNGEE. Trimming took 7 bases from V and 4 from J, leaving 17 bases between them. CDR3 length equals 14 residues. The CDR3 DNA reads as TGTGCCAGCGCACGGGACATAGAAGCCTATGGCTACACCTTC. Residues: CASARDIEAYGYTF.

This rearrangement joins TRBV7-9 to TRBJ2-2, with D perhaps TRBD1 (5 bases). The germline CDR1 and CDR2 sequences are SEHNR and FQNEAQ (reference sequence). V dropped 5 bases and J dropped 6 bases, with 19 bases sitting between them. The CDR3 has 16 amino acids. The CDR3, as DNA: TGTGCCAGCAGCCCGAATACCTACCAGGGATCCGGGGAGCTGTTTTTT. Its translation is CASSPNTYQGSGELFF.

This clone appeared a single time. The gene calls are TRBV6-1 and TRBJ2-5; TRBD1 aligns across 8 bases. The last part of the DNA fits TRBJ2-7 better; the J call may be wrong. Germline V CDR1 and CDR2: MNHNS, SASEGT. The CDR3 has 15 residues. This CDR3 is CASIPTGADSYEQYF. The DNA for the CDR3 is TGTGCCAGCATACCGACAGGGGCGGACTCCTACGAGCAGTACTTC.

V gene TRBV6-5 combines with J gene TRBJ2-5; D might be TRBD2 (5 bases). Trimming took off 5 bases at V and 2 bases at J, with 9 bases between the two ends. CDR1 MNHEY and CDR2 SVGAGI come from the germline V gene. The CDR3 spans 13 residues. The CDR3 bases are TGTGCCAGCAGTAGGACTGCTCAAGAGACCCAGTACTTC. This gives the protein CASSRTAQETQYF.

The gene calls are TRBV30 and TRBJ2-3; 7 nucleotides line up with TRBD2. CDR1 and CDR2 from the germline V gene are GTSNPN and SVGIG (reference sequence). The CDR3 runs to 14 residues. V was pared by 4 bases and J by 2 bases, with 6 bases of the junction left unmatched. CDR3 nucleotides: TGTGCCTGGACCCGTCTAGCGGTCACAGATACGCAGTATTTT. Protein: CAWTRLAVTDTQYF.

CDR3 in amino acids: CASSKWGEYNVGQFF. In nucleotides, the CDR3 is TGTGCCAGTAGTAAGTGGGGGGAGTACAATGTCGGGCAGTTCTTC. The chain joins TRBV19 to TRBJ2-1; weak D call: TRBD2 (6 bases). The CDR3 has 15 amino acids. Germline V gene lookup returns CDR1 LNHDA and CDR2 SQIVND (reference sequence). Trimming took 4 bases from V and 12 from J, leaving 22 bases between them.

The V call is TRBV2, the J call TRBJ2-7; D is unresolved. The CDR3 length is 14 residues. V lost 5 bases and J 6 bases, leaving 17 bases between the germline ends. Germline V gene data show CDR1 as SNHLY and CDR2 as FYNNEI. DNA of the CDR3: TGTGCCAGCAGTCCGTGGGCTTTCTCGATCGAGCAGTACTTC. Translation: CASSPWAFSIEQYF.

The V call is TRBV9, the J call TRBJ2-3, with TRBD2 as a possible D gene (7 bases). Germline V gene sequence: CDR1 SGDLS, CDR2 YYNGEE. CDR3 length equals 17 residues. Trimming removed 3 bases from V and 1 base from J, with 18 bases in between. The CDR3 bases are TGTGCCAGCAGCGGAGTGAGGGGGGGCCTAGGCACAGATACGCAGTATTTT. Encoded protein: CASSGVRGGLGTDTQYF.

V is TRBV11-3 and J is TRBJ2-7, with D possibly matching TRBD2 (6 bases). Trimming removed 4 bases at V and 0 bases at J, with 7 bases between. Germline V CDR1 and CDR2: SGHNT, YENEEA. The CDR3 consists of 13 residues. CDR3 sequence: CASSSGSSYEQYF. DNA of the CDR3: TGTGCCAGCAGCTCCGGGAGCTCCTACGAGCAGTACTTC.